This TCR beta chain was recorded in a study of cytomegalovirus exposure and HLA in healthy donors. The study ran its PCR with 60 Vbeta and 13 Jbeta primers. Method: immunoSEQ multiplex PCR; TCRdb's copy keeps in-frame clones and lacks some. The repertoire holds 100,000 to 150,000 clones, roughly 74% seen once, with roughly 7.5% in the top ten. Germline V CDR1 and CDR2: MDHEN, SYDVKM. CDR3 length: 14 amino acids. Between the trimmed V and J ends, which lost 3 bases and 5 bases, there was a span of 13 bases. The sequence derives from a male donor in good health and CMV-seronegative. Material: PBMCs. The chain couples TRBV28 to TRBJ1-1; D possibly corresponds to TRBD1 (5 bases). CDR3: CASSLGLRTTEAFF. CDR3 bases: TGTGCCAGCAGTTTGGGGCTGAGAACAACTGAAGCTTTCTTT.